This T cell receptor beta chain was found in a study of shared clonotypes between healthy human individuals. Clones were sequenced by immunoSEQ multiplex PCR, and TCRdb holds only the in-frame ones, with some missing. Counted here are around 2.5 million clones, 93% occurring once; the ten biggest clones make up 0.36%. Study outcomes and limitations: Relative to memory subsets, naive subsets generally showed larger estimated richness.

A note on this clone: Its antigen is undetermined.

This TCR derives from a young man in good health. Some clones in this sample may be carry-over from other donors' samples. Sequenced material: naive CD4+ T cells from PBMCs. The subset was: CD45RA+ positively selected.

This CDR3 is CASSSTSPGRNPNYGYTF. The CDR3 DNA is TGTGCCAGCAGTTCTACCTCCCCCGGACGGAACCCTAACTATGGCTACACCTTC. This chain joins TRBV28 and TRBJ1-2; D not certain. V lost 4 bases, J lost 0 bases, and 21 bases lay in between. The germline CDR1 and CDR2 sequences are MDHEN and SYDVKM. CDR3 length: 18 amino acids.